Shown below are 22 T cell receptor beta chains from a single sample sequenced in a study of response to subunit inactivated influenza vaccine. Each CDR3 protein is one row after TCRdb ran MiXCR on the RT-PCR reads. The sample consists of hundreds of thousands of distinct CDR3 sequences, 7.6% of them appearing once. Sample: PBMCs from blood, taken roughly 24 months after vaccination. These TCRs come from a man aged 50 to 69 who received an inactivated influenza vaccine.

This chain uses TRBV5-1 with TRBJ2-1; D may be TRBD2 (7 bases). V lost 6 bases to trimming and J lost 8 bases, with 24 bases between them. Germline V gives CDR1 SGHRS, CDR2 YFSETQ. The CDR3 has 16 amino acids. The DNA for the CDR3 is TGCGCCAGCAACCGGGCGGGGAGGGGGATCGGGCATGAGCAGTTCTTC. The encoded protein is CASNRAGRGIGHEQFF.

This clonotype was seen repeatedly, ten times or more. The rearrangement links TRBV4-3 to TRBJ2-1; TRBD2 is a possible D gene (5 bases). Germline V gene data show CDR1 as LGHNA and CDR2 as YSLEER. Trimming removed 4 bases from V and 10 bases from J, with 17 bases in between. This CDR3 is built from 14 residues. CDR3 sequence: CASSPGVAWREQFF. In nucleotides, the CDR3 is TGCGCCAGCAGCCCCGGGGTTGCTTGGAGGGAGCAGTTCTTC.

This clonotype has a handful of counts. V and J are TRBV20-1 and TRBJ2-7; 7 positions match TRBD1. Germline-derived CDR1 and CDR2 are DFQATT and SNEGSKA (reference sequence). The CDR3 loop spans 13 amino acids. With V trimmed by 3 bases and J by 2 bases, 4 bases remained unmatched. The CDR3, as DNA: TGCAGTGCTAGGCCCACAGGGGCCTACGAGCAGTACTTC. Protein: CSARPTGAYEQYF.

This clonotype was seen only a few times. CDR3 coding DNA: TGTGCCAGCAGCCTCATTACTAGCGGGAGGACCGGGGAGCTGTTTTTT. This encodes CASSLITSGRTGELFF. The chain combines TRBV7-2 with TRBJ2-2; TRBD2 matches 12 bases. Germline V gene lookup returns CDR1 SGHTA and CDR2 FQGNSA. The V gene end was trimmed by 5 bases and the J gene end by 5 bases; junction bases not matched to a gene: 6. The length of the CDR3 is 16 residues.

CDR3 in amino acids: CASRNYRESNEQFF. The CDR3, as DNA: TGTGCCAGCAGGAATTACAGGGAATCAAATGAGCAGTTCTTC. This sequence joins TRBV6-1 and TRBJ2-1, with a possible D match to TRBD1 (6 bases). V was trimmed by 6 bases and J by 7 bases, leaving 16 bases between them. The V gene's germline CDR1 is MNHNS and CDR2 SASEGT. This CDR3 region has 14 residues.

The table lists this clonotype with a few counts. One end of the junction fails to match germline, which may point to a read error. The chain employs TRBV6-1 and TRBJ1-5, with TRBD1 identical over 9 bases. Germline CDR1 is MNHNS and CDR2 is SASEGT. The CDR3 consists of 14 residues. DNA of the CDR3: TGTGCCAGCATTGAACAGGGGGCAAGTCAGCCCCAGCATTTT. It encodes CASIEQGASQPQHF.

This clonotype was found a few times. The chain joins TRBV7-2 to TRBJ1-2; no reliable D call. Germline V gives CDR1 SGHTA, CDR2 FQGNSA. The CDR3 sequence is 13 residues long. Trimming shortened V by 6 bases and J by 6 bases, and 14 bases separated the two germline ends. The DNA of the CDR3 is TGTGCCAGCAGGACGAAGATTACTAATGGCTACACCTTC. The encoded protein is CASRTKITNGYTF.

The chain links TRBV5-1 to TRBJ2-1; 8 nucleotides align to TRBD1. The CDR3 is 17 residues long. Germline assignment: CDR1 SGHRS and CDR2 YFSETQ. Unmatched junction bases numbered 13, after V lost 4 bases and J lost 4 bases. The CDR3 loop is CASSRGFDRGSYNEQFF. The CDR3 nucleotides read TGCGCCAGCAGCCGAGGATTCGACAGGGGCTCGTACAATGAGCAGTTCTTC.

There are a few counts of this clonotype. The chain joins TRBV20-1 to TRBJ2-7; 12 bases agree with TRBD2. The V gene end was trimmed by 3 bases and the J gene end by 6 bases; junction bases not matched to a gene: 9. The CDR3 contains 15 residues. Germline values: CDR1 DFQATT, CDR2 SNEGSKA (reference sequence). The CDR3 DNA follows: TGCAGTGCTAGGTGGATCACTAGCGGGAGGTTCGAGCAGTACTTC. Translation: CSARWITSGRFEQYF.

The chain combines TRBV7-2 with TRBJ2-1; TRBD2 is a possible D gene (5 bases). Per the germline V gene, CDR1 is SGHTA and CDR2 is FQGNSA. CDR3 length: 14 amino acids. V shed 0 bases and J shed 9 bases, with 12 bases lying between them. CDR3 nucleotides: TGTGCCAGCAGCTTAGCGTCGGTAGCGATTGAGCAGTTCTTC. Its protein product is CASSLASVAIEQFF.

The chain is built from TRBV15 and TRBJ1-6, with D perhaps TRBD1 (6 bases). The length of the CDR3 is 15 residues. Per the germline V gene, CDR1 is LNHNV and CDR2 is YYDKDF (reference sequence). Deletions cut 5 bases from V and 4 bases from J, with 12 bases between. The CDR3 DNA reads TGTGCCACCAGCTGGGCCGGACAGTATAATTCACCCCTCCACTTT. Its translation: CATSWAGQYNSPLHF. Based on the CDR3 plus reference TRBV15 and TRBJ1-6, the full variable domain is DAMVIQNPRYQVTQFGKPVTLSCSQTLNHNVMYWYQQKSSQAPKLLFHYYDKDFNNEADTPDNFQSRRPNTSFCFLDIRSPGLGDTAMYLCATSWAGQYNSPLHFGNGTRLTVT.

This clonotype was seen many times. V gene TRBV6-1 combines with J gene TRBJ2-2; 12 bases align to TRBD2. CDR1 is MNHNS, CDR2 SASEGT, per germline. The CDR3 runs to 16 residues. V lost 7 bases and J lost 6; bases outside the gene matches: 9. The chain's CDR3 is CASKNLAGGQAGELFF. The CDR3 coding sequence is TGTGCCAGCAAAAACCTAGCGGGGGGGCAGGCCGGGGAGCTGTTTTTT.

This clonotype was found a few times. The V and J genes are TRBV6-1 and TRBJ1-6; D gene ambiguous. V dropped 2 bases and J dropped 6 bases, with 8 bases sitting between them. Germline CDR1 reads MNHNS; CDR2 reads SASEGT. The CDR3 totals 14 residues. The CDR3 protein is CASSERAANSPLHF. The CDR3 DNA follows: TGTGCCAGCAGTGAAAGGGCTGCTAATTCACCCCTCCACTTT.

V is TRBV3-1 and J is TRBJ1-2; D unresolved. V was cut by 0 bases and J by 4 bases, with 15 bases left in between. The CDR3 extends over 16 amino acids. Germline CDR1 is LGHDT and CDR2 is YNNKEL (reference sequence). The CDR3 spells CASSQEMGMRTYGYTF. The CDR3 DNA reads TGTGCCAGCAGCCAAGAAATGGGGATGAGGACCTATGGCTACACCTTC.

This clonotype was seen more than once but under ten times. The chain uses TRBV5-1 and TRBJ2-2; D may be TRBD2 (5 bases). The CDR3 runs 14 residues. V was pared by 4 bases and J by 4 bases, with 11 bases between. Germline values: CDR1 SGHRS, CDR2 YFSETQ. The CDR3 reads CASSPALVTGELFF. As DNA, the CDR3 is TGCGCCAGCAGCCCCGCACTAGTCACCGGGGAGCTGTTTTTT.

A few counts support this clonotype. V gene TRBV11-2 combines with J gene TRBJ1-1; the D is unclear. Trimming removed 6 bases from V and 1 base from J, with 9 bases in between. Germline CDR1 is SGHAT and CDR2 is FQNNGV. This CDR3 has 13 residues. CDR3 protein: CASRWMGNTEAFF. CDR3 bases: TGTGCCAGCAGATGGATGGGGAACACTGAAGCTTTCTTT. Combining the CDR3 with reference TRBV11-2 and TRBJ1-1 gives the whole variable domain EAGVAQSPRYKIIEKRQSVAFWCNPISGHATLYWYQQILGQGPKLLIQFQNNGVVDDSQLPKDRFSAERLKGVDSTLKIQPAKLEDSAVYLCASRWMGNTEAFFGQGTRLTVV.

This clonotype was seen a handful of times. The genes are TRBV12-3 or TRBV12-4 and TRBJ2-3; TRBD2 aligns across 7 bases. The CDR3 is 15 residues long. V lost 4 bases and J lost 3; bases outside the gene matches: 7. CDR3 sequence reads: CASSSPGGMTDTQYF. CDR3 coding DNA: TGTGCCAGCAGTTCCCCCGGGGGGATGACAGATACGCAGTATTTT.

This clonotype turned up a few times. The genes are TRBV12-3 or TRBV12-4 and TRBJ2-7; 15 bases are shared with TRBD2. There are 15 residues in the CDR3. With 6 bases clipped from V and 4 bases from J, the junction kept 4 bases outside the gene matches. As DNA, the CDR3 is TGTGCCAGCAGCTGGGGGACTAGCGGGGGGTACGAGCAGTACTTC. It yields the protein CASSWGTSGGYEQYF.

This clonotype was recorded at least ten times. The V call is TRBV5-1, the J call TRBJ2-1; the D call may be TRBD1 or TRBD2 (6 bases each). This CDR3 has 14 amino acids. V was shortened by 0 bases and J by 8 bases, with 12 bases between the two germline ends. The germline gives CDR1 SGHRS, CDR2 YFSETQ. The CDR3 spells CASSLVSGEDEQFF. The CDR3 bases are TGCGCCAGCAGCTTGGTGTCAGGGGAGGATGAGCAGTTCTTC.

This clonotype showed up just a few times. The CDR3 sequence: CASSLEASLRTGELFF. In DNA form, the CDR3 reads TGCGCCAGCAGCTTGGAGGCGTCTCTCCGCACCGGGGAGCTGTTTTTT. This rearrangement joins TRBV5-1 to TRBJ2-2, with no clear D. Trimming cost V 0 bases and J 4 bases, with 13 bases left between them. CDR3 length: 16 amino acids. Germline lookup yields CDR1 SGHRS and CDR2 YFSETQ.

The V gene is TRBV5-1, the J gene TRBJ1-4; D gene ambiguous. The CDR3 runs 16 residues. Germline assignment: CDR1 SGHRS and CDR2 YFSETQ. Deletions cut 0 bases from V and 0 bases from J, with 9 bases between. The CDR3 loop reads CASSLVGSATNEKLFF. CDR3 nucleotides: TGCGCCAGCAGCTTGGTAGGCAGCGCAACTAATGAAAAACTGTTTTTT.

The chain recombines TRBV20-1 with TRBJ1-6; D is unclear. V was shortened by 0 bases and J by 8 bases, with 11 bases between the two germline ends. This CDR3 region has 14 residues. Germline assignment: CDR1 DFQATT and CDR2 SNEGSKA (reference sequence). CDR3 in amino acids: CSARDPRNDSPLHF. The DNA of the CDR3 is TGCAGTGCTAGAGATCCAAGGAACGATTCACCCCTCCACTTT.